Below are 21 T cell receptor beta chains sequenced from a single sample in a study of glioma-infiltrating T cells. The iRepertoire nested amplicon-rescue multiplex PCR amplified TCR alpha and beta CDR3s from RNA. TCRdb itself ran the multiplex PCR reads through MiXCR, one entry per CDR3 protein. The sample lists 90,000 to 110,000 distinct CDR3 sequences, approximately 26% occurring once. The sample comprised glioma tissue, nonneoplastic brain tissue, or PBMCs (not recorded which). These receptors were obtained from a human donor with low-grade glioma or glioblastoma, undergoing nonglioma brain surgery, or in good health (not recorded which).

This clonotype was found many times. This sequence joins TRBV4-3 and TRBJ2-1, with 12 positions matching TRBD2. CDR1 is LGHNA and CDR2 is YSLEER in the germline V gene. The trim removed 5 bases at V and 4 bases at J, leaving 3 bases unmatched. The CDR3 runs 15 residues. CDR3 coding DNA: TGCGCCAGCAGCTTGCTAGCGGGAGGGTACAATGAGCAGTTCTTC. Amino acid sequence: CASSLLAGGYNEQFF.

This clonotype appeared many times. The V gene is TRBV20-1, the J gene TRBJ1-5, with D perhaps TRBD1 (5 bases). Germline lookup yields CDR1 DFQATT and CDR2 SNEGSKA (reference sequence). Between the trimmed V and J ends, which lost 0 bases and 7 bases, there was a span of 16 bases. The CDR3 runs 15 residues. The CDR3, as DNA: TGCAGTGCTAGAGATCGGCAGGGCACCAGCCAGCCCCAGCATTTT. It codes for CSARDRQGTSQPQHF.

This clonotype was detected many times. The chain is built from TRBV7-3 and TRBJ1-1; D ambiguous. V was cut by 8 bases and J by 3 bases, with 28 bases left in between. Germline CDR1 reads SGHTA; CDR2 reads FQGTGA. The length of the CDR3 is 18 residues. The DNA of the CDR3 is TGTGCCAGCCGGCAAGAGGCGGGGAGAGCCTGGCGTGACACTGAAGCTTTCTTT. Its translation is CASRQEAGRAWRDTEAFF.

This clonotype was found once. A much larger clone sits a single nucleotide away, making a read error possible. A read error is likely, as this CDR3 ends without the conserved phenylalanine or tryptophan. J is TRBJ2-1 and V is TRBV5-1; D perhaps matches TRBD1 (6 bases). Between the trimmed V and J ends, which lost 5 bases and 8 bases, there was a span of 11 bases. The CDR3 has 12 amino acids. Germline loops: CDR1 SGHRS, CDR2 YFSETQ. The CDR3 bases are TGCGCCAGCAGGAAGGGGGTCGATGAGCAGTTCTCC. This sequence encodes CASRKGVDEQFS.

Only a few counts were recorded for this clonotype. V usage is TRBV12-3 or TRBV12-4 and J usage is TRBJ1-2, with D unclear. The CDR3 is 12 residues long. With 3 bases removed from V and 10 bases from J, the gap between germline ends came to 12 bases. DNA for the CDR3: TGTGCCAGCAGTTTCAGAGGGAGCGACTACACCTTC. This sequence encodes CASSFRGSDYTF.

This chain connects TRBV28 to TRBJ2-5; 9 bases align to TRBD2. Germline CDR1 MDHEN, CDR2 SYDVKM. V dropped 1 base and J dropped 11; count of bases not matched to a gene: 11. The CDR3 is 15 residues long. In nucleotides, the CDR3 is TGTGCCAGCAGTTTATTGCGGGAGGGCTTAGAGAGGCAGTACTTC. Translation gives CASSLLREGLERQYF.

This clonotype was recorded many times. This chain joins TRBV2 and TRBJ2-7; D not certain. The CDR3 spans 14 residues. V lost 6 bases and J 2 bases, leaving 14 bases between the germline ends. The germline V gene encodes CDR1 SNHLY and CDR2 FYNNEI. DNA of the CDR3: TGTGCCAGCAGCCCTATCAGGAACGCCTACGAGCAGTACTTC. Translated: CASSPIRNAYEQYF.

In this sample, this clonotype turned up many times. The chain recombines TRBV2 with TRBJ2-1; 9 nucleotides agree with TRBD2. Germline lookup yields CDR1 SNHLY and CDR2 FYNNEI. This CDR3 comprises 15 residues. After removal of 7 bases from V and 9 bases from J, the junction contained 13 bases not matched to a gene. Here the CDR3 reads CASTLLAGPSLEQFF. CDR3 DNA sequence: TGTGCCAGCACCTTGCTAGCGGGGCCATCCCTTGAGCAGTTCTTC.

This clonotype has a count of ten or more. The V call is TRBV20-1, the J call TRBJ2-1; 11 nucleotides align to TRBD2. J was trimmed by 9 bases and V by 1 base; bases with no gene match: 5. The CDR3 totals 14 residues. The germline V gene has CDR1 DFQATT and CDR2 SNEGSKA (reference sequence). CDR3 residues: CSARGLAGSGEQFF. DNA for the CDR3: TGCAGTGCTAGAGGACTAGCGGGGAGCGGTGAGCAGTTCTTC.

This clonotype was counted at least ten times. V usage is TRBV7-2 and J usage is TRBJ1-6; tentative D call: TRBD1 (5 bases). This CDR3 comprises 15 residues. Trimming removed 2 bases at V and 6 bases at J, with 11 bases between. Per germline, CDR1 SGHTA and CDR2 FQGNSA. For the CDR3, the DNA is TGTGCCAGCAGCTTAAACAGGCAACCTAATTCACCCCTCCACTTT. Protein sequence: CASSLNRQPNSPLHF.

The V and J genes are TRBV29-1 and TRBJ1-2, with no clear D. Trimming cost V 8 bases and J 0 bases, with 13 bases left between them. CDR3 length: 13 residues. Germline-derived CDR1 and CDR2 are SQVTM and ANQGSEA. The CDR3 sequence is CSFVRSSNYGYTF. The CDR3 region has the DNA TGCAGCTTTGTTAGGAGTTCTAACTATGGCTACACCTTC. Looking up the rest from reference TRBV29-1 and TRBJ1-2 gives the full variable domain: SAVISQKPSRDICQRGTSLTIQCQVDSQVTMMFWYRQQPGQSLTLIATANQGSEATYESGFVIDKFPISRPNLTFSTLTVSNMSPEDSSIYLCSFVRSSNYGYTFGSGTRLTVV.

This clonotype was seen repeatedly, ten times or more. The gene calls are TRBV2 and TRBJ2-7, with D possibly being TRBD2 (6 bases). CDR1 is SNHLY and CDR2 is FYNNEI in the germline V gene. The CDR3 sequence is 11 residues long. Between the trimmed V and J ends, which lost 7 bases and 7 bases, there was a span of 11 bases. The CDR3 region has the DNA TGTGCCAGCACTCGGGAGTGGGAGCAGTACTTC. The encoded protein is CASTREWEQYF.

In its sample, this clonotype was seen many times. The chain combines TRBV12-3 or TRBV12-4 with TRBJ1-1; unclear D gene. V dropped 5 bases and J dropped 5 bases, with 18 bases sitting between them. The CDR3 length is 15 residues. CDR3 DNA sequence: TGTGCCAGCAGTCTATCCGGCGAGGCACCGACTGAAGCTTTCTTT. Translating gives CASSLSGEAPTEAFF.

This clonotype has only a few counts. The V gene is TRBV4-1, the J gene TRBJ1-2; D call uncertain. The CDR3 covers 15 residues. CDR1 MGHRA and CDR2 YSYEKL come from the germline V gene. V was cut by 0 bases and J by 8 bases, with 16 bases left in between. The CDR3 protein is CASSQDYGQPWGYTF. The DNA for the CDR3 is TGCGCCAGCAGCCAAGATTATGGTCAGCCCTGGGGCTACACCTTC.

Comment on this clonotype: With a much larger clone just one base away, this may be a read error. This sequence joins TRBV19 and TRBJ1-5; D remains ambiguous. The CDR3 contains 14 residues. The V end lost 11 bases, the J end lost 4 bases, and 18 bases lay between the germline ends. Germline V lookup: CDR1 LNHDA, CDR2 SQIVND (reference sequence). CDR3 coding DNA: TGTGCCGGTTACTCGAGAACGGGAAATCAGCCCCAGCATTTT. The encoded protein is CAGYSRTGNQPQHF.

The chain employs TRBV20-1 and TRBJ1-1; D uncertain. The germline V gene encodes CDR1 DFQATT and CDR2 SNEGSKA (reference sequence). The CDR3 extends over 13 amino acids. V was shortened by 3 bases and J by 3 bases, with 11 bases between the two germline ends. DNA for the CDR3: TGCAGTGCTAGTAAAAGCGAATACACTGAAGCTTTCTTT. Its protein is CSASKSEYTEAFF.

This clonotype has a handful of counts. DNA for the CDR3: TGTGCCAGCAGATCGGGGGGGGTGGAGACCCAGTACTTC. Its protein is CASRSGGVETQYF. The chain couples TRBV6-2 or TRBV6-3 to TRBJ2-5; 8 bases are shared with TRBD2. Germline-derived CDR1 and CDR2 are MNHEY and SVGEGT. J gave up 5 bases and V 6 bases, and 5 bases lay outside the gene matches. The CDR3 spans 13 residues.

This clonotype appeared many times. This chain uses TRBV28 with TRBJ2-1; D might be TRBD1 (6 bases). This CDR3 is built from 12 residues. The germline V and J ends were trimmed by 3 bases and 10 bases, with 10 bases remaining between them. Germline CDR1 is MDHEN and CDR2 is SYDVKM. The CDR3: CASSFQTGEQFF. Written as DNA, the CDR3 is TGTGCCAGCAGTTTCCAGACAGGCGAGCAGTTCTTC. The whole variable domain, filled in from reference TRBV28 and TRBJ2-1, reads DVKVTQSSRYLVKRTGEKVFLECVQDMDHENMFWYRQDPGLGLRLIYFSYDVKMKEKGDIPEGYSVSREKKERFSLILESASTNQTSMYLCASSFQTGEQFFGPGTRLTVL.

This clonotype was observed at least ten times. The rearrangement joins TRBV14 to TRBJ1-5; D is unresolved. The length of the CDR3 is 13 residues. Trimming left V 4 bases short and J 6 bases short, with 10 bases between. The germline V gene has CDR1 SGHDN and CDR2 FVKESK. CDR3 nucleotides: TGTGCCAGCAGCCGTGGAAGGGCTCAGCCCCAGCATTTT. This codes for CASSRGRAQPQHF.

About this clonotype: Relative to the germline gene, one junction end is altered; a read error may explain this. V usage is TRBV7-2 and J usage is TRBJ2-3, with D uncertain. Germline values: CDR1 SGHTA, CDR2 FQGNSA. This CDR3 comprises 14 residues. The CDR3 bases are TGTGCCAGCAGCCTCCAAGGCAGTACAGATACGGAGTATTTT. Encoded protein: CASSLQGSTDTEYF.

This clonotype was counted many times. V usage is TRBV7-8 and J usage is TRBJ2-1; the D is unclear. Trimming left V 8 bases short and J 6 bases short, with 8 bases between. In germline, CDR1 is SGHVS, CDR2 FQNEAQ. CDR3 size: 11 residues. DNA for the CDR3: TGTGCCAGCTCCCAATTCAATGAGCAGTTCTTC. Amino acid sequence: CASSQFNEQFF.